These 9 T cell receptor beta chains were sequenced from one sample in a study of blood T cells in healthy people across ages. For the second PCR, which ran for roughly 6 to 11 cycles, a sample-barcoded 5' primer and a J-beta primer mix were used. TCRdb recomputed calls from the 5' RACE reads with MiXCR, one row per CDR3 protein. The sample lists some 1.5 million distinct CDR3 sequences; roughly 28% were seen once. Sample: blood. These receptors came from a woman aged 30 to 39 in good health.

CDR3: CSAPSGVLGQETQYF. CDR3 sequence (DNA): TGCAGTGCCCCTTCGGGGGTGCTAGGTCAAGAGACCCAGTACTTC. The rearrangement uses TRBV20-1 and TRBJ2-5; TRBD2 might be the D (6 bases). The CDR3 spans 15 residues. V dropped 6 bases and J dropped 2 bases, with 19 bases sitting between them. Germline CDR1 is DFQATT and CDR2 is SNEGSKA (reference sequence).

This clonotype was picked up one time. The chain combines TRBV7-6 with TRBJ2-2; 8 bases agree with TRBD1. The J segment lost 6 bases and the V segment lost 4 bases, leaving 7 bases of the junction unmatched. The length of the CDR3 is 15 residues. Germline loops: CDR1 SGHVS, CDR2 FNYEAQ. In nucleotides, the CDR3 is TGTGCCAGCAGCTCCCCCCGACAGGGGCCCGGGGAGCTGTTTTTT. Translating gives CASSSPRQGPGELFF.

This clonotype has only a few counts. The V call is TRBV10-1, the J call TRBJ2-1, with 9 bases lining up with TRBD1. After removal of 3 bases from V and 7 bases from J, the junction contained 10 bases not matched to a gene. The germline gives CDR1 WNHNN, CDR2 SYGVQD (reference sequence). This CDR3 region has 16 residues. Here the CDR3 reads CASSDRTGTGINEQFF. Written as DNA, the CDR3 is TGCGCCAGCAGTGACCGTACCGGGACAGGGATAAATGAGCAGTTCTTC.

The rearrangement links TRBV7-9 to TRBJ2-5, with a tentative D call TRBD2 (7 bases). V lost 5 bases to trimming and J lost 4 bases, with 20 bases between them. Looked up from germline, CDR1 is SEHNR and CDR2 is FQNEAQ (reference sequence). The CDR3 covers 16 residues. The CDR3 region is CASSEGPGGLRETQYF. The DNA for the CDR3 is TGTGCCAGCAGCGAGGGTCCGGGGGGCCTACGAGAGACCCAGTACTTC.

Points on this clonotype: A read error is possible here, since a much larger clone lies one base away. The chain couples TRBV29-1 to TRBJ2-7; perhaps D is TRBD1 or TRBD2 (6 bases each). The CDR3 consists of 13 residues. The V and J ends lost 7 bases and 1 base respectively, with 14 bases between them. CDR1 is SQVTM and CDR2 is ANQGSEA in the germline V gene. The DNA of the CDR3 is TGCAGCGGGAGGGGACAATCTTCCTACGAGCAGTACTTC. Translation: CSGRGQSSYEQYF.

This clonotype was counted a few times. The J gene is TRBJ2-1, the V gene TRBV7-2, with D tentatively TRBD2 (6 bases). Germline-derived CDR1 and CDR2 are SGHTA and FQGNSA. Trimming removed 1 base at V and 14 bases at J, with 15 bases between. The CDR3 sequence is 13 residues long. The CDR3 DNA is TGTGCCAGCAGCTTAGAGAGGGGAGGATCTAAGTTCTTC. This sequence encodes CASSLERGGSKFF. Based on the CDR3 plus reference TRBV7-2 and TRBJ2-1, the full variable domain is GAGVSQSPSNKVTEKGKDVELRCDPISGHTALYWYRQSLGQGLEFLIYFQGNSAPDKSGLPSDRFSAERTGGSVSTLTIQRTQQEDSAVYLCASSLERGGSKFFGPGTRLTVL.

This clonotype was counted at least ten times. V and J are TRBV15 and TRBJ2-7, with D possibly matching TRBD1 (5 bases). Germline CDR1 LNHNV, CDR2 YYDKDF (reference sequence). The V end was cut by 3 bases, the J end by 4 bases, with 10 bases between. This CDR3 has 13 residues. DNA for the CDR3: TGTGCCACCAGCAGCCGAGACAGATACGAGCAGTACTTC. It yields the protein CATSSRDRYEQYF.

This clonotype was detected many times. CDR3 sequence (DNA): TGTGCCAGCAGCCCGTACCTAGCGGGAGCTTTAGAGACCCAGTACTTC. Translating gives CASSPYLAGALETQYF. This chain connects TRBV14 to TRBJ2-5, with 10 bases aligning to TRBD2. Germline V gene lookup returns CDR1 SGHDN and CDR2 FVKESK. This CDR3 is built from 16 residues. V trimming: 4 bases; J trimming: 4 bases; junction bases outside the gene matches: 9.

This clonotype was seen a handful of times. J is TRBJ2-5 and V is TRBV12-3 or TRBV12-4; no clear D. The germline V and J ends were trimmed by 3 bases and 2 bases, with 13 bases remaining between them. This CDR3 spans 15 amino acids. As DNA, the CDR3 is TGTGCCAGCAGTTTTTTTTCTAGGCCGCAAGAGACCCAGTACTTC. This sequence encodes CASSFFSRPQETQYF.